This T cell receptor beta chain was recorded in a study of cytomegalovirus exposure and HLA in healthy donors. Study at large: About 79% of 350 to 400 genotyped donors fell in the Caucasian-associated ancestry cluster. Notes on the study in general: A later analysis found TCR association rates differed by HLA locus, highest for DRB1 and lowest for HLA-C.

For this clone: The antigen is undetermined. One end of the junction is discordant with germline, which a read error may explain.

Germline V lookup: CDR1 ENHRY, CDR2 SYGVKD. CDR3 length equals 11 residues. The PCR employed 60 Vbeta primers together with 13 Jbeta primers. This table comes from immunoSEQ multiplex PCR, and its TCRdb copy is limited to in-frame clones, with some not included. The data show some 160,000 clones, 78% seen once. The chain employs TRBV10-3 and TRBJ2-7, with D possibly TRBD1 on 6 matching bases. Sequencing used PBMCs. The TCR was taken from a male donor in good health and CMV-seronegative. The CDR3 loop is CAISEQGEQYF. CDR3 DNA sequence: TGTGCCATTAGTGAGCAGGGGGAGCAGTACTTC.